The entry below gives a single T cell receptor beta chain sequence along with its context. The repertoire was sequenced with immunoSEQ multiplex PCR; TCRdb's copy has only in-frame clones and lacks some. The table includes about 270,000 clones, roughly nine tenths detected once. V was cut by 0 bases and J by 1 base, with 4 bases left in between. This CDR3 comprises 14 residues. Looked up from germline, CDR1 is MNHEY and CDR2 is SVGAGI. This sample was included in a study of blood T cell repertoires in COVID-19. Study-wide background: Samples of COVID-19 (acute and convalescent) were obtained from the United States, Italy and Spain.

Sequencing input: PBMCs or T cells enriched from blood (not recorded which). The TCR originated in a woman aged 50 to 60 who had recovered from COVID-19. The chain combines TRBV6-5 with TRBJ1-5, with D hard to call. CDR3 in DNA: TGTGCCAGCAGTTACTCCAGAAGCAATCAGCCCCAGCATTTT. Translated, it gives CASSYSRSNQPQHF.